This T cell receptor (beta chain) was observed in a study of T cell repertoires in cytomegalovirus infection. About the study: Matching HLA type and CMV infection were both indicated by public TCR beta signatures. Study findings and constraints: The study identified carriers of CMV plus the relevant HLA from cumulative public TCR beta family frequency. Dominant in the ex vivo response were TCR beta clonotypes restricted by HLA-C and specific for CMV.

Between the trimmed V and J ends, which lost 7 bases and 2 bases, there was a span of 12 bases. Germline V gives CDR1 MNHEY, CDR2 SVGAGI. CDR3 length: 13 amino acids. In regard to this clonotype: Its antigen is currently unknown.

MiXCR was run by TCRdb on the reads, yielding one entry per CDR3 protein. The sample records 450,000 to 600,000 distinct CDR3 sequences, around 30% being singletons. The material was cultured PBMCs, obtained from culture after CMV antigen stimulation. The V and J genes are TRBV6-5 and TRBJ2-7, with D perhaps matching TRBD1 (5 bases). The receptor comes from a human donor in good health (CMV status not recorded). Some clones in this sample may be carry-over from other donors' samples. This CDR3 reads CASMDTSTYEQYF. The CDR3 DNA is TGTGCCAGCATGGACACCTCAACCTACGAGCAGTACTTC.